A selection of T cell receptor beta chains follows, all from one sample in a study of T cells after yellow fever vaccination. Each CDR3 protein is one row after TCRdb ran MiXCR on the 5' RACE reads. The data show 150,000 or so distinct CDR3 sequences, with 5% to 8% seen just once and approximately 0.67% held by the top ten. Sequences were derived from CD4+ T cells sorted from PBMCs, sampled 10 days after the yellow fever booster vaccination. The receptors were sampled from a man under 40 who received the YFV17D yellow fever vaccine. The CDR3 runs from the conserved cysteine through the conserved F or W. D genes are given only for firm matches. Not every row has a clone size; where given, it reads once, few, many or a size class.

V: TRBV20-1
J: TRBJ1-4
size: NA
D: NA
CDR3: CSARDSGANNEKLFF
DNA: TGCAGTGCTAGAGATTCAGGGGCCAATAATGAAAAACTGTTTTTT

V: TRBV3-1
J: TRBJ1-3
size: many
D: NA
CDR3: CASSQEVTALGNTIYF
DNA: TGTGCCAGCAGCCAAGAGGTGACGGCATTAGGAAACACCATATATTTT

V: TRBV7-2
J: TRBJ2-5
size: many
D: TRBD2
CDR3: CASSLGLAGGPWETQYF
DNA: TGTGCCAGCAGCCTGGGACTAGCGGGAGGCCCCTGGGAGACCCAGTACTTC

V: TRBV10-2
J: TRBJ1-5
size: many
D: NA
CDR3: CASSEFNQPQHF
DNA: TGCGCCAGCAGTGAGTTTAATCAGCCCCAGCATTTT

V: TRBV14
J: TRBJ1-1
size: few
D: NA
CDR3: CASSQDRWTSTEAFF
DNA: TGTGCCAGCAGCCAAGACAGGTGGACCAGCACTGAAGCTTTCTTT

V: TRBV20-1
J: TRBJ2-1
size: many
D: TRBD2
CDR3: CSALGTSVREQFF
DNA: TGCAGTGCTCTGGGGACTAGCGTTCGAGAGCAGTTCTTC

V: TRBV20-1
J: TRBJ2-1
size: many
D: TRBD2
CDR3: CSAATGGRSIGGYNEQFF
DNA: TGCAGTGCTGCGACTGGCGGGAGATCAATAGGTGGCTACAATGAGCAGTTCTTC

V: TRBV7-2
J: TRBJ2-2
size: many
D: NA
CDR3: CASSPFAGELFF
DNA: TGTGCCAGCAGCCCGTTTGCCGGGGAGCTGTTTTTT

V: TRBV14
J: TRBJ2-1
size: many
D: NA
CDR3: CASSQGQSYNEQFF
DNA: TGTGCCAGCAGCCAAGGGCAATCCTACAATGAGCAGTTCTTC

V: TRBV7-8
J: TRBJ2-3
size: many
D: NA
CDR3: CASTLSRLAPSTDTQYF
DNA: TGTGCCAGCACCCTTAGCCGGCTAGCGCCATCCACAGATACGCAGTATTTT

V: TRBV4-1
J: TRBJ2-5
size: few
D: TRBD2
CDR3: CASSQDSSGKETQYF
DNA: TGCGCCAGCAGCCAAGATTCTAGCGGCAAAGAGACCCAGTACTTC

V: TRBV29-1
J: TRBJ2-7
size: many
D: TRBD2
CDR3: CSVGGGLAYEQYF
DNA: TGCAGCGTGGGGGGCGGACTAGCTTACGAGCAGTACTTC

V: TRBV7-9
J: TRBJ1-4
size: many
D: NA
CDR3: CASGKQSQSEKLFF
DNA: TGTGCCAGCGGAAAACAGTCTCAGAGCGAAAAACTGTTTTTT

V: TRBV7-9
J: TRBJ2-3
size: NA
D: NA
CDR3: CAMSTGLVGGTQYF
DNA: TGTGCCATGAGCACCGGGCTGGTAGGCGGTACGCAGTATTTT

V: TRBV5-4
J: TRBJ2-7
size: NA
D: TRBD2
CDR3: CASSRPGLAGIYEQYF
DNA: TGTGCCAGCAGTCGACCCGGACTAGCGGGGATTTACGAGCAGTACTTC

V: TRBV6-5
J: TRBJ1-2
size: many
D: NA
CDR3: CASSPYQQAGKGYTF
DNA: TGTGCCAGCAGTCCGTATCAGCAGGCAGGGAAAGGCTACACCTTC

V: TRBV5-1
J: TRBJ2-3
size: few
D: NA
CDR3: CASSLGGSFTDTQYF
DNA: TGCGCCAGCAGCTTGGGGGGGAGTTTCACAGATACGCAGTATTTT

V: TRBV5-1
J: TRBJ2-5
size: many
D: NA
CDR3: CASSRQGSSAETQYF
DNA: TGCGCCAGCAGCCGCCAAGGGTCCTCAGCGGAGACCCAGTACTTC

V: TRBV7-2
J: TRBJ2-5
size: many
D: NA
CDR3: CASSLRASGETQYF
DNA: TGTGCCAGCAGCTTAAGAGCTTCAGGGGAGACCCAGTACTTC

V: TRBV5-1
J: TRBJ2-2
size: many
D: NA
CDR3: CASMTETNTGELFF
DNA: TGCGCCAGTATGACCGAAACGAACACCGGGGAGCTGTTTTTT

V: TRBV18
J: TRBJ2-1
size: many
D: NA
CDR3: CASSPGPVNEQFF
DNA: TGTGCCAGCTCACCCGGCCCGGTCAATGAGCAGTTCTTC

V: TRBV5-1
J: TRBJ2-7
size: many
D: TRBD2
CDR3: CASSLTGAGAYEQYF
DNA: TGCGCCAGCAGCCTCACCGGAGCGGGGGCCTACGAGCAGTACTTC

V: TRBV5-1
J: TRBJ2-3
size: many
D: TRBD2
CDR3: CASSLAPGGPDTDTQYF
DNA: TGCGCCAGCAGCTTGGCCCCGGGAGGGCCCGACACAGATACGCAGTATTTT

V: TRBV6-5
J: TRBJ2-4
size: many
D: TRBD1
CDR3: CASSQSGQGRGIQYF
DNA: TGTGCCAGCAGTCAATCGGGACAGGGCCGGGGCATTCAGTACTTC

V: TRBV20-1
J: TRBJ2-5
size: many
D: NA
CDR3: CSARIPTGLQETQYF
DNA: TGCAGTGCTAGAATCCCCACAGGCCTGCAAGAGACCCAGTACTTC

V: TRBV20-1
J: TRBJ2-5
size: many
D: TRBD2
CDR3: CSAPLGTSGSETQYF
DNA: TGCAGTGCCCCCTTAGGGACTAGCGGTTCGGAGACCCAGTACTTC

V: TRBV12-3/TRBV12-4
J: TRBJ2-7
size: many
D: TRBD2
CDR3: CASSLAGVHEQYF
DNA: TGTGCCAGCAGTTTGGCGGGGGTCCACGAGCAGTACTTC

V: TRBV20-1
J: TRBJ2-1
size: many
D: NA
CDR3: CSGRAVTSSYNEQFF
DNA: TGCAGTGGTCGAGCGGTTACGAGCTCCTACAATGAGCAGTTCTTC

V: TRBV12-3/TRBV12-4
J: TRBJ2-2
size: few
D: NA
CDR3: CASSLSAGGELFF
DNA: TGTGCCAGCAGTTTATCAGCAGGCGGGGAGCTGTTTTTT

V: TRBV29-1
J: TRBJ2-3
size: many
D: NA
CDR3: CSVVYSSTDTQYF
DNA: TGCAGCGTTGTTTACTCTAGCACAGATACGCAGTATTTT

V: TRBV27
J: TRBJ1-6
size: few
D: NA
CDR3: CASRANSPLHF
DNA: TGTGCCAGCAGGGCTAATTCACCCCTCCACTTT

V: TRBV28
J: TRBJ2-3
size: NA
D: NA
CDR3: CASSPASLGGTDTQYF
DNA: TGTGCCAGCAGTCCAGCTAGCTTAGGGGGCACAGATACGCAGTATTTT

V: TRBV6-5
J: TRBJ2-3
size: many
D: TRBD2
CDR3: CASSYSRLAGAPQYF
DNA: TGTGCCAGCAGTTACTCGAGGCTAGCGGGAGCCCCCCAGTATTTT

V: TRBV7-2
J: TRBJ2-7
size: many
D: NA
CDR3: CASSSFYEQYF
DNA: TGTGCCAGCAGTTCTTTCTACGAGCAGTACTTC

V: TRBV7-2
J: TRBJ2-7
size: NA
D: NA
CDR3: CASSSSRQAISYEQYF
DNA: TGTGCCAGCAGCTCCTCTCGACAGGCGATATCCTACGAGCAGTACTTC

V: TRBV20-1
J: TRBJ2-7
size: NA
D: TRBD2
CDR3: CSARDLLAGVIEQYF
DNA: TGCAGTGCTAGAGATTTACTAGCGGGAGTCATCGAGCAGTACTTC

V: TRBV7-2
J: TRBJ2-1
size: NA
D: TRBD2
CDR3: CARSRTSPNEQFF
DNA: TGTGCCAGAAGTAGGACTAGCCCCAATGAGCAGTTCTTC

V: TRBV6-1
J: TRBJ2-7
size: NA
D: NA
CDR3: CASSEIYYEQYF
DNA: TGTGCCAGCAGTGAAATTTATTACGAGCAGTACTTC

V: TRBV5-1
J: TRBJ2-6
size: many
D: TRBD1
CDR3: CASSLGQGAGANVLTF
DNA: TGCGCCAGCAGCTTAGGTCAGGGGGCTGGGGCCAACGTCCTGACTTTC

V: TRBV20-1
J: TRBJ2-1
size: many
D: TRBD2
CDR3: CSALTTGGPVNEQFF
DNA: TGCAGTGCTTTAACCACGGGAGGGCCAGTAAATGAGCAGTTCTTC

V: TRBV20-1
J: TRBJ2-7
size: few
D: TRBD2
CDR3: CSGASGRAVEQYF
DNA: TGCAGCGGGGCCAGCGGGAGGGCCGTCGAGCAGTACTTC

V: TRBV5-1
J: TRBJ2-1
size: many
D: NA
CDR3: CASSSGGPLVEQFF
DNA: TGCGCCAGCAGCTCAGGAGGCCCGTTGGTCGAGCAGTTCTTC

V: TRBV12-3/TRBV12-4
J: TRBJ2-7
size: many
D: NA
CDR3: CASSPGTTYEQYF
DNA: TGTGCCAGCAGTCCCGGGACCACCTACGAGCAGTACTTC

V: TRBV7-2
J: TRBJ1-2
size: few
D: NA
CDR3: CASSTSGFYGYTF
DNA: TGTGCCAGCAGCACCTCAGGTTTCTATGGCTACACCTTC

V: TRBV12-3/TRBV12-4
J: TRBJ2-6
size: NA
D: NA
CDR3: CASSRRAAPHEKNTF
DNA: TGTGCCAGCAGTCGACGAGCGGCTCCTCACGAGAAGAACACTTTC

V: TRBV10-3
J: TRBJ2-1
size: many
D: NA
CDR3: CAIRGSSDSRPYNEQFF
DNA: TGTGCCATCAGAGGCTCCAGCGACTCCAGACCCTACAATGAGCAGTTCTTC

V: TRBV5-1
J: TRBJ2-7
size: many
D: NA
CDR3: CASSFLGEQYF
DNA: TGCGCCAGCAGTTTTTTAGGCGAGCAGTACTTC

V: TRBV7-8
J: TRBJ2-7
size: many
D: NA
CDR3: CASSLDRTGGYEQYF
DNA: TGTGCCAGCAGCTTAGATCGGACAGGAGGGTACGAGCAGTACTTC

V: TRBV9
J: TRBJ2-1
size: NA
D: NA
CDR3: CASSKIQGGSYNEQFF
DNA: TGTGCCAGCAGCAAAATACAGGGGGGGTCCTACAATGAGCAGTTCTTC

V: TRBV27
J: TRBJ2-5
size: many
D: TRBD2
CDR3: CASSPDIGLGFAETQYF
DNA: TGTGCCAGCAGTCCCGATATCGGACTAGGTTTTGCAGAGACCCAGTACTTC

V: TRBV6-5
J: TRBJ1-1
size: many
D: TRBD1
CDR3: CASSSQGVWAEAFF
DNA: TGTGCCAGCAGTTCACAGGGGGTTTGGGCTGAAGCTTTCTTT